Shown below are 26 T cell receptor beta chains from a single sample sequenced in a study of T cell changes during pregnancy in multiple sclerosis. Data came from immunoSEQ multiplex PCR; TCRdb stores just in-frame clones and leaves some out. The table shows under 70,000 clones, with 75% to 95% occurring only once. Source: peripheral blood, taken in the third trimester of pregnancy. Receptor source: a female donor in good health, enrolled as a control in a pregnancy study.

The chain has TRBV5-4 and TRBJ2-5; 9 bases are a match to TRBD2. V trimming: 2 bases; J trimming: 5 bases; junction bases outside the gene matches: 10. CDR1 is SGHNT, CDR2 YYREEE, per germline (reference sequence). CDR3 length: 16 residues. CDR3 coding DNA: TGTGCCAGCAGCTTCAGCGCGGGAGGGTTGGGGGAGACCCAGTACTTC. It is translated as CASSFSAGGLGETQYF.

The rearrangement uses TRBV6-1 and TRBJ1-5; 8 nucleotides match TRBD1. This CDR3 is 16 amino acids long. Trimming removed 0 bases from V and 6 bases from J; junction bases left unmatched: 7. Germline CDR1 is MNHNS and CDR2 is SASEGT. The CDR3 sequence is CASSEAGRGRIQPQHF. CDR3 nucleotide sequence: TGTGCCAGCAGTGAAGCGGGCAGGGGGCGCATTCAGCCCCAGCATTTT.

The chain combines TRBV28 with TRBJ2-7, with 9 bases matching TRBD2. V was pared by 6 bases and J by 3 bases, with 9 bases of the junction left unmatched. In germline, CDR1 is MDHEN, CDR2 SYDVKM. The CDR3 loop spans 15 amino acids. Here the CDR3 DNA reads TGTGCCAGCAGGAAGAGGACTAGCGACATCTACGAGCAGTACTTC. Translated, it gives CASRKRTSDIYEQYF.

The rearrangement links TRBV7-8 to TRBJ1-2, with a tentative D call TRBD1 (6 bases). The CDR3 sequence is 15 residues long. Germline V gene lookup returns CDR1 SGHVS and CDR2 FQNEAQ. V shed 4 bases and J shed 2 bases, with 14 bases lying between them. In nucleotides, the CDR3 is TGTGCCAGCAGCTCAGGACAGTTAAAAAACTATGGCTACACCTTC. Protein sequence: CASSSGQLKNYGYTF.

This chain connects TRBV28 to TRBJ1-1; D possibly corresponds to TRBD1 (5 bases). The germline V gene encodes CDR1 MDHEN and CDR2 SYDVKM. The CDR3 runs 12 residues. The V end was cut by 6 bases, the J end by 5 bases, with 10 bases between. The CDR3, as DNA: TGTGCCAGCAGGCCCGGGGGGACTGAAGCTTTCTTT. This codes for CASRPGGTEAFF.

This clone appeared once. The chain couples TRBV28 to TRBJ1-1; 10 bases match TRBD1. Germline lookup yields CDR1 MDHEN and CDR2 SYDVKM. CDR3 length equals 14 residues. V lost 7 bases, J lost 7 bases, and 9 bases stayed unmatched. The CDR3 protein is CASTLPTGGDEAFF. The CDR3 DNA reads TGTGCCAGCACGCTCCCGACAGGGGGCGATGAAGCTTTCTTT.

The chain combines TRBV6-1 with TRBJ2-5; no firm D call. This CDR3 has 13 residues. CDR1 MNHNS and CDR2 SASEGT come from the germline V gene. The V end was cut by 4 bases, the J end by 2 bases, with 8 bases between. CDR3 bases: TGTGCCAGCAGTGCAATGTCACAAGAGACCCAGTACTTC. Amino acid sequence: CASSAMSQETQYF.

V gene TRBV5-1 combines with J gene TRBJ2-5, with D possibly TRBD2 on 6 matching bases. The CDR3 contains 15 residues. Germline CDR1 SGHRS, CDR2 YFSETQ. V was trimmed by 4 bases and J by 5 bases, leaving 18 bases between them. The CDR3 here is CASSPPGLKGETQYF. The CDR3 nucleotides read TGCGCCAGCAGCCCTCCGGGACTCAAAGGGGAGACCCAGTACTTC.

CDR3 protein: CSGRGSYEQYF. The CDR3 nucleotides are TGCAGCGGCAGGGGTTCCTACGAGCAGTACTTC. The V and J genes are TRBV29-1 and TRBJ2-7; TRBD1 might be the D (6 bases). V was trimmed by 7 bases and J by 1 base, leaving 8 bases between them. Germline values: CDR1 SQVTM, CDR2 ANQGSEA. This CDR3 region has 11 residues.

To note about this clone: Germline is not matched at one junction end, which may reflect a read error. The rearrangement uses TRBV6-1 and TRBJ2-3, with 9 positions matching TRBD2. The CDR3 loop spans 15 amino acids. Looked up from germline, CDR1 is MNHNS and CDR2 is SASEGT. In DNA form, the CDR3 reads TGTGCCGGCAGTGAATTAGCGGGAGCCACAGATACGCAGTATTTT. Protein product: CAGSELAGATDTQYF.

The chain carries TRBV7-9 and TRBJ2-5; 9 nucleotides line up with TRBD2. V shed 5 bases and J 5 bases; nucleotides not matched to a gene: 6. The CDR3 has 14 amino acids. Germline CDR1 reads SEHNR; CDR2 reads FQNEAQ (reference sequence). CDR3 in DNA: TGTGCCAGCAGCCGATCCGGGACTAGCGAGACCCAGTACTTC. Translated: CASSRSGTSETQYF. The full variable domain, in which reference TRBV7-9 and TRBJ2-5 provide the parts outside the CDR3, is DTGVSQNPRHKITKRGQNVTFRCDPISEHNRLYWYRQTLGQGPEFLTYFQNEAQLEKSRLLSDRFSAERPKGSFSTLEIQRTEQGDSAMYLCASSRSGTSETQYFGPGTRLLVL.

The chain recombines TRBV7-9 with TRBJ2-2, with a possible D match to TRBD2 (6 bases). The CDR3 is 16 residues long. V was clipped by 5 bases and J by 2 bases, with 15 bases between them. Germline CDR1 and CDR2: SEHNR and FQNEAQ (reference sequence). CDR3 amino acids: CASSGKWGLNTGELFF. The CDR3 DNA reads TGTGCCAGCAGCGGAAAATGGGGACTTAACACCGGGGAGCTGTTTTTT. The full variable domain, its missing parts supplied by reference TRBV7-9 and TRBJ2-2, is DTGVSQNPRHKITKRGQNVTFRCDPISEHNRLYWYRQTLGQGPEFLTYFQNEAQLEKSRLLSDRFSAERPKGSFSTLEIQRTEQGDSAMYLCASSGKWGLNTGELFFGEGSRLTVL.

The chain uses TRBV27 and TRBJ2-5; tentatively, D is TRBD2 (6 bases). The CDR3 spans 13 residues. CDR1 is MNHEY and CDR2 is SMNVEV in the germline V gene (reference sequence). The V end lost 4 bases, the J end lost 2 bases, and 8 bases lay between the germline ends. In DNA form, the CDR3 reads TGTGCCAGCAGTTCCCGGGGGCAAGAGACCCAGTACTTC. It codes for CASSSRGQETQYF.

This clone occurred a few times. The chain is built from TRBV2 and TRBJ1-1, with D hard to call. V lost 4 bases and J lost 10, with 10 bases in between. In germline, CDR1 is SNHLY, CDR2 FYNNEI. This CDR3 region has 11 residues. This CDR3 reads CASSVMETAFF. CDR3 nucleotides: TGTGCCAGCAGTGTCATGGAGACAGCTTTCTTT.

This chain uses TRBV4-1 with TRBJ1-2, with 10 bases that match TRBD1. The V and J ends lost 6 bases and 9 bases, in that order; junction bases with no gene match: 13. The CDR3 consists of 15 residues. Germline V gene sequence: CDR1 MGHRA, CDR2 YSYEKL. This CDR3 is CASRLGPGQGLSYTF. The CDR3 coding sequence is TGCGCCAGCAGACTGGGCCCGGGACAGGGGTTGAGCTACACCTTC.

The chain has TRBV12-5 and TRBJ1-2; 9 bases map to TRBD1. The CDR3 length is 17 residues. Germline V lookup: CDR1 LGHNT, CDR2 FRNRAP. V was clipped by 8 bases and J by 3 bases; unmatched bases: 16. The CDR3 coding sequence is TGTGCTAGTATGCCGGGGACAGGGCGAGTATGGGACTATGGCTACACCTTC. It yields the protein CASMPGTGRVWDYGYTF. The full variable domain, with the rest looked up from reference TRBV12-5 and TRBJ1-2, is DARVTQTPRHKVTEMGQEVTMRCQPILGHNTVFWYRQTMMQGLELLAYFRNRAPLDDSGMPKDRFSAEMPDATLATLKIQPSEPRDSAVYFCASMPGTGRVWDYGYTFGSGTRLTVV.

The table lists this clone with a count of one. V and J are TRBV14 and TRBJ1-6, with 11 bases aligning to TRBD1. The germline CDR1 and CDR2 sequences are SGHDN and FVKESK. V was pared by 0 bases and J by 9 bases, with 7 bases of the junction left unmatched. The CDR3 spans 17 residues. The chain's CDR3 is CASSQDFPGQGVSPLHF. CDR3 in DNA: TGTGCCAGCAGCCAAGATTTCCCGGGACAGGGGGTTTCACCCCTCCACTTT.

The chain links TRBV6-5 to TRBJ2-2; TRBD1 aligns across 7 bases. The CDR3 extends over 14 amino acids. The V gene end was trimmed by 6 bases and the J gene end by 1 base; junction bases not matched to a gene: 2. Germline V gives CDR1 MNHEY, CDR2 SVGAGI. For the CDR3, the DNA is TGTGCCAGCAGACGGACAGGGAACACCGGGGAGCTGTTTTTT. Translation: CASRRTGNTGELFF.

This sequence joins TRBV7-6 and TRBJ2-1; 7 nucleotides align to TRBD2. The CDR3 is made up of 16 amino acids. Germline V gene sequence: CDR1 SGHVS, CDR2 FNYEAQ. Trimming at V came to 5 bases and at J to 4 bases, leaving 11 bases not matched to a gene. CDR3 in DNA: TGTGCCAGCAGCCCGTATTCAGCGGGGATATACAATGAGCAGTTCTTC. Translation gives CASSPYSAGIYNEQFF.

V and J are TRBV11-2 and TRBJ2-7; D may be TRBD2 (5 bases). Germline V lookup: CDR1 SGHAT, CDR2 FQNNGV. The CDR3 length is 16 residues. Trimming stripped 1 base from V and 0 bases from J, with 13 bases between. The CDR3 region has the DNA TGTGCCAGCAGCTTAGGCCCAGCGGTCCACTCCTACGAGCAGTACTTC. It yields the protein CASSLGPAVHSYEQYF.

The rearrangement links TRBV18 to TRBJ1-2, with 8 nucleotides matching TRBD1. CDR3 length: 13 amino acids. With 3 bases clipped from V and 6 bases from J, the junction kept 3 bases outside the gene matches. Germline loops: CDR1 KGHSH, CDR2 LQKENI. The CDR3 DNA follows: TGTGCCAGCTCACCCTCGACAGGGGATGGCTACACCTTC. Translating it yields CASSPSTGDGYTF.

The gene calls are TRBV5-4 and TRBJ2-1; 9 positions agree with TRBD2. The V segment lost 4 bases and the J segment 10 bases; nucleotides outside the gene matches: 12. The germline V gene encodes CDR1 SGHNT and CDR2 YYREEE (reference sequence). The CDR3 is made up of 15 amino acids. The CDR3 bases are TGTGCCAGCAGCGTCTGGCGGGAGGGCCAGAAGGAGCAGTTCTTC. Translating it yields CASSVWREGQKEQFF. Filled out from reference TRBV5-4 and TRBJ2-1, the complete variable domain reads ETGVTQSPTHLIKTRGQQVTLRCSSQSGHNTVSWYQQALGQGPQFIFQYYREEENGRGNFPPRFSGLQFPNYSSELNVNALELDDSALYLCASSVWREGQKEQFFGPGTRLTVL.

The DNA for the CDR3 is TGTGCCAGCAGTTCCGGGAGCTCCTACAATGAGCAGTTCTTC. Translating it yields CASSSGSSYNEQFF. The genes are TRBV27 and TRBJ2-1; D is possibly TRBD2 (6 bases). This CDR3 spans 14 amino acids. Trimming removed 4 bases at V and 0 bases at J, with 7 bases between. Germline CDR1 reads MNHEY; CDR2 reads SMNVEV (reference sequence).

The CDR3, as DNA: TGTGCCACCAGCAGAGAGCGGGGGGGCACAGATACGCAGTATTTT. Amino acids: CATSRERGGTDTQYF. V usage is TRBV15 and J usage is TRBJ2-3; 8 positions match TRBD2. The junction had 0 bases not matched to a gene; V was cut back by 0 bases and J by 1 base. The CDR3 sequence is 15 residues long. Germline lookup yields CDR1 LNHNV and CDR2 YYDKDF (reference sequence).

The chain has TRBV19 and TRBJ1-1; no clear D. The CDR3 runs 15 residues. Trimming left V 5 bases short and J 0 bases short, with 13 bases between. CDR1 is LNHDA and CDR2 is SQIVND in the germline V gene (reference sequence). This chain's CDR3 is CASSSPDIMNTEAFF. The CDR3 DNA follows: TGTGCCAGTAGTTCACCCGACATCATGAACACTGAAGCTTTCTTT.

V usage is TRBV13 and J usage is TRBJ1-2; D call uncertain. Between the trimmed V and J ends, which lost 1 base and 6 bases, there was a span of 6 bases. The V gene's germline CDR1 is PRHDT and CDR2 FYEKMQ (reference sequence). The CDR3 extends over 12 amino acids. This chain's CDR3 is CASSLAGDGYTF. DNA of the CDR3: TGTGCCAGCAGCTTAGCGGGAGATGGCTACACCTTC.